The 9 T cell receptor beta chains below come from one sample, sequenced in a study of T cell responses to AZD1222 COVID-19 vaccine. Clones were read by immunoSEQ multiplex PCR, and TCRdb kept only the in-frame ones, dropping some. The sample has over 85,000 clones, roughly 84% seen once. Material: peripheral blood, obtained 28 days after the second AZD1222 dose. Every receptor here comes from an adult who received the AZD1222 COVID-19 vaccine.

V gene TRBV6-5 combines with J gene TRBJ1-2, with 8 bases matching TRBD1. Germline lookup yields CDR1 MNHEY and CDR2 SVGAGI. Germline trimming cut 5 bases from V and 8 bases from J; bases unmatched to any gene: 7. The CDR3 spans 13 residues. CDR3 coding DNA: TGTGCCAGCAGTACCGGACAGGGTGGAGGCTACACCTTC. It is translated as CASSTGQGGGYTF.

The chain links TRBV27 to TRBJ2-7; no clear D gene. CDR1 and CDR2 (germline): MNHEY, SMNVEV (reference sequence). CDR3 length: 13 amino acids. V lost 2 bases to trimming and J lost 0 bases, with 5 bases between them. The CDR3 sequence is CASSLSTSYEQYF. For the CDR3, the DNA is TGTGCCAGCAGTTTAAGTACCTCCTACGAGCAGTACTTC.

V usage is TRBV5-6 and J usage is TRBJ1-2; D is undetermined. CDR1 is SGHDT, CDR2 YYEEEE, per germline. Trimming shortened V by 5 bases and J by 3 bases, and 8 bases separated the two germline ends. The CDR3 has 12 residues. In DNA form, the CDR3 reads TGTGCCAGCAGGAGTCGACACTATGGCTACACCTTC. It is translated as CASRSRHYGYTF.

The chain recombines TRBV6-5 with TRBJ2-2; D gene ambiguous. The CDR3 loop spans 16 amino acids. CDR1 and CDR2 (germline): MNHEY, SVGAGI. V lost 2 bases and J 4 bases, leaving 14 bases between the germline ends. As DNA, the CDR3 is TGTGCCAGCAGTTACGGGGTGGCAGGTCCCACCGGGGAGCTGTTTTTT. Translating it yields CASSYGVAGPTGELFF.

This chain connects TRBV6-5 to TRBJ2-1; 7 bases map to TRBD1. Germline V gene sequence: CDR1 MNHEY, CDR2 SVGAGI. The CDR3 totals 15 residues. With 0 bases clipped from V and 5 bases from J, the junction kept 4 bases outside the gene matches. The CDR3 reads CASSYSGGPNNEQFF. CDR3 in DNA: TGTGCCAGCAGTTACTCAGGGGGCCCCAACAATGAGCAGTTCTTC.

The rearrangement uses TRBV6-2 or TRBV6-3 and TRBJ2-2, with TRBD1 matching over 8 bases. The CDR3 sequence is 16 residues long. Trimming at V came to 6 bases and at J to 5 bases, leaving 11 bases not matched to a gene. Germline CDR1 and CDR2: MNHEY and SVGEGT. The chain's CDR3 is CASSSYQGAQTGELFF. CDR3 sequence (DNA): TGTGCCAGCAGCTCCTATCAGGGGGCGCAGACCGGGGAGCTGTTTTTT.

This chain joins TRBV3-1 (or the pseudogene TRBV3-2) and TRBJ2-4; 7 nucleotides agree with TRBD1. V was pared by 4 bases and J by 8 bases, with 8 bases of the junction left unmatched. Per germline, CDR1 LGHDT and CDR2 YNNKEL (reference sequence). The CDR3 is 14 amino acids. CDR3 in DNA: TGTGCCAGCAGCCCTAGACAGGGCACTGACATTCAGTACTTC. This translates into CASSPRQGTDIQYF.

This rearrangement joins TRBV2 to TRBJ1-6; 9 bases map to TRBD1. The germline V gene encodes CDR1 SNHLY and CDR2 FYNNEI. Germline trimming cut 5 bases from V and 3 bases from J; bases unmatched to any gene: 2. The CDR3 consists of 15 residues. CDR3 in amino acids: CASSRQGDYNSPLHF. In DNA, the CDR3 is TGTGCCAGCAGTCGACAGGGGGACTATAATTCACCCCTCCACTTT.

J is TRBJ1-6 and V is TRBV10-2; D unresolved. V was shortened by 2 bases and J by 10 bases, with 12 bases between the two germline ends. CDR3 size: 14 residues. The germline gives CDR1 WSHSY, CDR2 SAAADI. The CDR3 DNA sequence: TGCGCCAGCAGTGAGCCGGGCTTTGAGTCACCCCTCCACTTT. Its protein is CASSEPGFESPLHF.